This T cell receptor beta chain was recovered during a study of cytomegalovirus exposure and HLA in healthy donors. Study results and limitations: The classifier reportedly diagnosed cytomegalovirus status with high sensitivity and specificity. A later analysis linked a missense variant in DCLRE1C to the trimming of TCR beta V and J genes. Later on, an analysis found that several of the most significant clusters appeared to be linked to common viral pathogens, which included parvovirus B19.

As concerns this clone: Its antigen is not identified.

PCR amplification relied on 60 Vbeta primers (plus 13 Jbeta primers). The repertoire was sequenced with immunoSEQ multiplex PCR; TCRdb's copy has only in-frame clones and lacks some. The sample records 200,000 to 250,000 clones, around 88% being singletons. V gave up 5 bases and J gave up 1 base; unmatched junction bases: 17. Germline V gene sequence: CDR1 SGHTA, CDR2 FQGNSA. The CDR3 contains 19 residues. The specimen was PBMCs. The chain employs TRBV7-2 and TRBJ2-3; 8 bases agree with TRBD1. The receptor's source is a woman younger than 30 in good health and CMV-seronegative. The CDR3 loop reads CASSLRPLDRALGTDTQYF. CDR3 nucleotide sequence: TGTGCCAGCAGCCTACGACCCTTGGACAGGGCTCTTGGCACAGATACGCAGTATTTT.